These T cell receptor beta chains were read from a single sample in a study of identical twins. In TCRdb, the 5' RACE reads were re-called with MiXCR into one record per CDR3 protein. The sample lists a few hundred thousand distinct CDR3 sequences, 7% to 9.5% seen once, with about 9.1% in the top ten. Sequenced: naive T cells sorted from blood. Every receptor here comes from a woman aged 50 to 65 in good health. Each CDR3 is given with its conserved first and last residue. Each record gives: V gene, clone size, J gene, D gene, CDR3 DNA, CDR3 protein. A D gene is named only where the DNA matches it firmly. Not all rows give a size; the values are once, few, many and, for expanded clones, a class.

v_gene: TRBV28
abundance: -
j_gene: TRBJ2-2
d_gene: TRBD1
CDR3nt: TGTGCCAGCAGGCCGGACAGGGGGAAGAACACCGGGGAGCTGTTTTTT
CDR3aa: CASRPDRGKNTGELFF

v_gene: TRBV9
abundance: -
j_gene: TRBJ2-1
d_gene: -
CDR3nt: TGTGCCAGCAGCCCGAGAGAGGGAGTAGGGTCGCAGTTCTTC
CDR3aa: CASSPREGVGSQFF

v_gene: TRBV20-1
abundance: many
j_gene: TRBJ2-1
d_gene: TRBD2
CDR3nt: TGCAGTGCTGGAAGAGGTTACGGGCGGGAGATCGATGAGCAGTTCTTC
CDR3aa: CSAGRGYGREIDEQFF

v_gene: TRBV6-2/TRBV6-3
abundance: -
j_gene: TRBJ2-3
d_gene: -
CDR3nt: TGTGCCAGCAGCCTCAGTCTAGGGGATACGCAGTATTTT
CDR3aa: CASSLSLGDTQYF

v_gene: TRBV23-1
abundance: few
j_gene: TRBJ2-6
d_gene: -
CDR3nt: TGCGCCAGCAATGAGATGGCCAACGTCCTGACTTTC
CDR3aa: CASNEMANVLTF

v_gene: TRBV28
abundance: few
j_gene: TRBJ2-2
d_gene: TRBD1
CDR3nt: TGTGCCAGCAGGAGACAGGGGGACGGGGAGCTGTTTTTT
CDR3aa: CASRRQGDGELFF

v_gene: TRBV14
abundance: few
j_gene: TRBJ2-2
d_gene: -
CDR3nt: TGTGCCAGCAGTCTCATTTCTAGAACCGGGGAGCTGTTTTTT
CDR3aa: CASSLISRTGELFF

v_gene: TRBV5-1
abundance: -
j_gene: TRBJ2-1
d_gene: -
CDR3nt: TGCGCCAGCAGCGCGACCGGGAACAACAATGAGCAGTTCTTC
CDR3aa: CASSATGNNNEQFF

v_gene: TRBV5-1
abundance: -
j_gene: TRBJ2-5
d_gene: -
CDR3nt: TGCGCCAGCAGCTTGGGGCCCCGGTTTAGTAGTGGGGAGACCCAGTACTTC
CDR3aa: CASSLGPRFSSGETQYF

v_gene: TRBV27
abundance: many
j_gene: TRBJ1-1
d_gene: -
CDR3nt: TGTGCCAGCAGTTTGGCCCTTCTTGCGGGCGTCCATGAAGCTTTCTTT
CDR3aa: CASSLALLAGVHEAFF

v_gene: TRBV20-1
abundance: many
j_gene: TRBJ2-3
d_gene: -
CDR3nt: TGCAGTGCTTGGGTGTCGGGAAGCACAGATACGCAGTATTTT
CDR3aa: CSAWVSGSTDTQYF

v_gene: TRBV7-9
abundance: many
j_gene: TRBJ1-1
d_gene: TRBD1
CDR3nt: TGTGCCAGCAGCTTGGACAGGGGGCGATACACTGAAGCTTTCTTT
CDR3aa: CASSLDRGRYTEAFF

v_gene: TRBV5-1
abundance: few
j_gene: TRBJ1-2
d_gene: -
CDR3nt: TGCGCCAGCAGCCTGGGGCGGACATCTGTCGTCTATGGCTACACCTTC
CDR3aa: CASSLGRTSVVYGYTF

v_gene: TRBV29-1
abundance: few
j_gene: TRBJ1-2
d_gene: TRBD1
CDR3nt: TGCAGCGTTGAAAAACCGGGACAGCCCTATGGCTACACCTTC
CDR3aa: CSVEKPGQPYGYTF

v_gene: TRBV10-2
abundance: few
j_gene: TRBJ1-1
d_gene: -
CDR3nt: TGCGCCAGCGGGTTTCGGGTGAACACTGAAGCTTTCTTT
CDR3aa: CASGFRVNTEAFF

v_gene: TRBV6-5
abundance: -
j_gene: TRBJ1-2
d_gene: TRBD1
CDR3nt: TGTGCCAGCAGTTGGGACAGGGAGACAGGCTACACCTTC
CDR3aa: CASSWDRETGYTF

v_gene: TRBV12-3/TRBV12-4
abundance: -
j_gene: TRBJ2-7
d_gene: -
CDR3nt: TGTGCCAGCAGTTTGGGGGTGGACTACGAGCAGTACTTC
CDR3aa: CASSLGVDYEQYF

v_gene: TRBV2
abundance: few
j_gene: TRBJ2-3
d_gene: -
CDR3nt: TGTGCCAGCAGTGAGGGCGGCCTAGGGACAGATACGCAGTATTTT
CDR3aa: CASSEGGLGTDTQYF

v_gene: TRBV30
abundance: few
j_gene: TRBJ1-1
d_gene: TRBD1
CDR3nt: TGTGCCTGGAGGGGACAGGGGGCCATCCGAGAAGCTTTCTTT
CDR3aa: CAWRGQGAIREAFF

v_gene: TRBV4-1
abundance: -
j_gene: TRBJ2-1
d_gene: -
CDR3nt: TGCGCCAGCAGCCCCGCGAGGGCCTTCAATGAGCAGTTCTTC
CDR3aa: CASSPARAFNEQFF

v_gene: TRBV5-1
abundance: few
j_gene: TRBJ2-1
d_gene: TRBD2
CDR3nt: TGCGCCAGCAGCTTGGGAAGCGGGGGACAATACAATGAGCAGTTCTTC
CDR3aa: CASSLGSGGQYNEQFF

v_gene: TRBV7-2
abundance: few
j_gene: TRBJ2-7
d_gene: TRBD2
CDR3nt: TGTGCCAGCAGCTTATCCCCGGTGCTAGCGGTCTACGAGCAGTACTTC
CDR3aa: CASSLSPVLAVYEQYF

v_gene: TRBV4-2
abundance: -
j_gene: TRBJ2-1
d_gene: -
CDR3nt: TGTGCCAGCAGCCAAGACGCAGCAAGGAGGAGTAATGAGCAGTTCTTC
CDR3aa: CASSQDAARRSNEQFF

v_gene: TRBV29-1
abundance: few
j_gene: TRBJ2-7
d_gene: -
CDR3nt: TGCAGCGTTGAACCAGGGCCCAACGAGCAGTACTTC
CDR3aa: CSVEPGPNEQYF

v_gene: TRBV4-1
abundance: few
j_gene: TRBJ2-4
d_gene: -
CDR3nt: TGCGCCAGTTTTTCCCTCGGGGACCGGAATCTGTACTTC
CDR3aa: CASFSLGDRNLYF

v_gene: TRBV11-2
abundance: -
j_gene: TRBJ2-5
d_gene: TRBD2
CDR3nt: TGTGCCAGCAGCTTAGTCCTAGCGGGAAAAGAGACCCAGTACTTC
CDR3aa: CASSLVLAGKETQYF

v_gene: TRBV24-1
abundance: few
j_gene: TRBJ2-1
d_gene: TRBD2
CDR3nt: TGTGCCACCAGTGATTGGGGCTGGCGCGGGAGGGCCCATGAGCAGTTCTTC
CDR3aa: CATSDWGWRGRAHEQFF

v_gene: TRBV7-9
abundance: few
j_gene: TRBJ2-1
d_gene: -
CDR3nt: TGTGCCAGCAGCTTAACCGTTGCTCTGAATGAGCAGTTCTTC
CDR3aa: CASSLTVALNEQFF

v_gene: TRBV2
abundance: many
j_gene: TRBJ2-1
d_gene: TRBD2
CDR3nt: TGTGCCAGCTTTACTAGCGGGAGGATCAATGAGCAGTTCTTC
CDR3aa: CASFTSGRINEQFF

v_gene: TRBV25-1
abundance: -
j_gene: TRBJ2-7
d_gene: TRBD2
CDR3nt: TGTGCCAGCAGTGCCTGGGGTAGCGGGAGTTACGAGCAGTACTTC
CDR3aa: CASSAWGSGSYEQYF

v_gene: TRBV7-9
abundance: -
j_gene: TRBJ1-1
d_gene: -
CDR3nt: TGTGCCAGCAGCTTAAAGGGTGAGGGGACTGAAGCTTTCTTT
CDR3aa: CASSLKGEGTEAFF

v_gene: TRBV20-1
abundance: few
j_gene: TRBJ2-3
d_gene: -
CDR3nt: TGCAGTGCTAGACCGAACCGGGACGGGGGCACAGATACGCAGTATTTT
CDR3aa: CSARPNRDGGTDTQYF

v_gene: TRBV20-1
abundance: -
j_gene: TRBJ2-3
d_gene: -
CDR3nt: TGCAGCGGAAAAGCGGATATATGGTTAGATACGCAGTATTTT
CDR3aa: CSGKADIWLDTQYF

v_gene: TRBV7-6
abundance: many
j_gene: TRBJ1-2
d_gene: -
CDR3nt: TGTGCCAGCAGCCCACGTGGGAGAGTCAACTATGGCTACACCTTC
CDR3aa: CASSPRGRVNYGYTF

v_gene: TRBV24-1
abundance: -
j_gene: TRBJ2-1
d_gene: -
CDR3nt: TGTGCCACCAGTGAAGGACAAACCGTCGAGCAGTTCTTC
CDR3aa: CATSEGQTVEQFF

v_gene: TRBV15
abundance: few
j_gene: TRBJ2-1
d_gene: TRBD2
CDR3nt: TGTGCCACCAGCAGAGGGGTCGGGACTAGCCAGCACAATGAGCAGTTCTTC
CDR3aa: CATSRGVGTSQHNEQFF

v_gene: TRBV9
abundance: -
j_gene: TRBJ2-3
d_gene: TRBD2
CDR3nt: TGTGCCAGCAGCGGGGGACTAGCGTTCGGAGATACGCAGTATTTT
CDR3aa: CASSGGLAFGDTQYF

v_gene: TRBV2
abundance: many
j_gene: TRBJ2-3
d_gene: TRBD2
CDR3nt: TGTGCCAGCGGGGGCGGGAGGGTCACAGATACGCAGTATTTT
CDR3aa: CASGGGRVTDTQYF

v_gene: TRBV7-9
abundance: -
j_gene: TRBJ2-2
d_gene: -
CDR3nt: TGTGCCAGCAGCTTAGCGGGAGACTTTCCCGGGGAGCTGTTTTTT
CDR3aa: CASSLAGDFPGELFF

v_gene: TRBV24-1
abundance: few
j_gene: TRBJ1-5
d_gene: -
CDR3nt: TGTGCCACCAGTGACTACAATCAGCCCCAGCATTTT
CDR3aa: CATSDYNQPQHF

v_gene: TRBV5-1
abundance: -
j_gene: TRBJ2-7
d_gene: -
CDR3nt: TGCGCCAGCAGCCGCCTCTTAGGGGACGAGCAGTACTTC
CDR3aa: CASSRLLGDEQYF

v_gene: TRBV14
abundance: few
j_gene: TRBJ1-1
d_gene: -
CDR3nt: TGTGCCAGCAGCCGCTCAAAAGGCCGTCTGAACACTGAAGCTTTCTTT
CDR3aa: CASSRSKGRLNTEAFF

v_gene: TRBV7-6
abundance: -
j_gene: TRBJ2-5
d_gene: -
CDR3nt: TGTGCCAGCAGCTTGGAAGGGAGCAAAAACCAAGAGACCCAGTACTTC
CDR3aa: CASSLEGSKNQETQYF

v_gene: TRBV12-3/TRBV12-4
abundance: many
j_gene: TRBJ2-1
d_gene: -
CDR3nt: TGTGCCAGCAGTTTCCTAGCAGGCTTATACAATGAGCAGTTCTTC
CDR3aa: CASSFLAGLYNEQFF